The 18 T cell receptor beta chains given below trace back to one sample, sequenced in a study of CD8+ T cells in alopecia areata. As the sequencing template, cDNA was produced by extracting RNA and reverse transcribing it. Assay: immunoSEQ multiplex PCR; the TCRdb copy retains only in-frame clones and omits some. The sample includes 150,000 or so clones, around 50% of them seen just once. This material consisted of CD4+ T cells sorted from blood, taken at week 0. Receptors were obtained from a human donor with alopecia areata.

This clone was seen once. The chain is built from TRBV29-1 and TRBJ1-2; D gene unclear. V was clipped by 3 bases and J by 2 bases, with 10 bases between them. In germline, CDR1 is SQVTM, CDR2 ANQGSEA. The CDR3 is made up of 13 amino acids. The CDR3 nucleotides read TGCAGCGTTGACTATCAGGCCAACTATGGCTACACCTTC. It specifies CSVDYQANYGYTF.

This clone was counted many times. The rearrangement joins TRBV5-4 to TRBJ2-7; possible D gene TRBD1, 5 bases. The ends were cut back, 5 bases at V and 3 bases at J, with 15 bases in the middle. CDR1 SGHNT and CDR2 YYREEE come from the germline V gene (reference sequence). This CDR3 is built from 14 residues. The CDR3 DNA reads TGTGCCAGCAGTAAGGACACGTCATTCTACGAGCAGTACTTC. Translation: CASSKDTSFYEQYF.

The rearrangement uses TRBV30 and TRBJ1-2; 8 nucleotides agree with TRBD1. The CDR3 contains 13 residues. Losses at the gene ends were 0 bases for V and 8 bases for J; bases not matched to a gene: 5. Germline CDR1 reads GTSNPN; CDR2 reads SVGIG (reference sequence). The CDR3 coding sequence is TGTGCCTGGAGTGTCGACAGGGGTTTGGGCTACACCTTC. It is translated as CAWSVDRGLGYTF.

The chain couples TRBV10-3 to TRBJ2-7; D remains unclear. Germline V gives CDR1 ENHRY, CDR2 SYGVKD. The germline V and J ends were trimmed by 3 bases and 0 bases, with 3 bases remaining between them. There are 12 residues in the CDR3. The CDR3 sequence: CAISDNSYEQYF. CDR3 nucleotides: TGTGCCATCAGTGACAACTCCTACGAGCAGTACTTC.

The CDR3 spells CASSLAPDSNQPQHF. The CDR3 bases are TGTGCCAGCAGCTTAGCCCCAGATAGCAATCAGCCCCAGCATTTT. The chain combines TRBV9 with TRBJ1-5, with D unresolved. CDR1 is SGDLS and CDR2 is YYNGEE in the germline V gene. V was shortened by 4 bases and J by 0 bases, with 11 bases between the two germline ends. This CDR3 has 15 residues.

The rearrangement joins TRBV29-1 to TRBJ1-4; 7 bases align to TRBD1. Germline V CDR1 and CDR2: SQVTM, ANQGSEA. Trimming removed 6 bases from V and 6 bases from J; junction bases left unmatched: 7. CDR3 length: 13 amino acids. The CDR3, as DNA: TGCAGCGTCGGGACAGTTAAGGATGAAAAACTGTTTTTT. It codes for CSVGTVKDEKLFF.

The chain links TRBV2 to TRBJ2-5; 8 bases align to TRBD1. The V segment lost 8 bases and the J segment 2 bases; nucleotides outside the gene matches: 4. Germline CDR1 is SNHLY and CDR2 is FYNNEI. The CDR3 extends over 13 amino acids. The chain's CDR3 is CASRRGLQETQYF. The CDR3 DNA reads TGTGCCAGCCGCAGGGGGCTACAAGAGACCCAGTACTTC.

The CDR3 region is CASSYFGTGVGDTQYF. The CDR3, as DNA: TGTGCCAGCAGCTACTTCGGGACAGGGGTCGGAGATACGCAGTATTTT. This chain links TRBV7-2 with TRBJ2-3; the match to TRBD1 covers 10 bases. The CDR3 is 16 amino acids. The junction had 9 bases not matched to a gene; V was cut back by 4 bases and J by 5 bases. The germline CDR1 and CDR2 sequences are SGHTA and FQGNSA.

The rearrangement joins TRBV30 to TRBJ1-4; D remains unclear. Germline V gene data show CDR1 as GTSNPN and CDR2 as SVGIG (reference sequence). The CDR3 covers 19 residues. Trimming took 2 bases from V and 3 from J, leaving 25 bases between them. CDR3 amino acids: CAWSPPGAPGGGSNEKLFF. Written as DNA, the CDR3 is TGTGCCTGGAGTCCCCCCGGTGCCCCCGGAGGTGGTTCTAATGAAAAACTGTTTTTT.

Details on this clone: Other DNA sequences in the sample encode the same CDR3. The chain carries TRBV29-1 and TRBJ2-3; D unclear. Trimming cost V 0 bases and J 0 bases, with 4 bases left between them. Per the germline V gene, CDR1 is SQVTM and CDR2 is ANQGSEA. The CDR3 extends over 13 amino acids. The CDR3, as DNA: TGCAGCGTTGAAGAGGACAGCACAGATACGCAGTATTTT. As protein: CSVEEDSTDTQYF.

CDR3 amino acids: CASSRTGQGSVDQPQHF. The CDR3 bases are TGTGCCAGCAGCCGTACGGGACAGGGGAGTGTGGATCAGCCCCAGCATTTT. The rearrangement links TRBV5-6 to TRBJ1-5, with 10 nucleotides matching TRBD1. Per the germline V gene, CDR1 is SGHDT and CDR2 is YYEEEE. The CDR3 consists of 17 residues. V lost 4 bases and J lost 5; bases outside the gene matches: 12.

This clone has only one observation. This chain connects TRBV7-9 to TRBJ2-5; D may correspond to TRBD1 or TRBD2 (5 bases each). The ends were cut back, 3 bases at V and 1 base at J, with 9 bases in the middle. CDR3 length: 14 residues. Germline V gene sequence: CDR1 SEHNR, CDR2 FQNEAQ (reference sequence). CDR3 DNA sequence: TGTGCCAGCAGCTTCGGGGCCATCCAAGAGACCCAGTACTTC. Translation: CASSFGAIQETQYF.

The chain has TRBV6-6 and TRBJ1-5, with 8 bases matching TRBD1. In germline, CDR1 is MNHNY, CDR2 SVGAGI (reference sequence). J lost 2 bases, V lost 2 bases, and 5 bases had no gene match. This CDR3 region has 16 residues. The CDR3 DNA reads TGTGCCAGCAGTTACGCGACGACAGGGGGCAATCAGCCCCAGCATTTT. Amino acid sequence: CASSYATTGGNQPQHF.

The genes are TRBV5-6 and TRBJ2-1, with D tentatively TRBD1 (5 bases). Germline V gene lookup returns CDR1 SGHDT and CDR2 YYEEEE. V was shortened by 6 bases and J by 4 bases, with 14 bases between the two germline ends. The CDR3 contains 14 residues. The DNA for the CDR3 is TGTGCCAGCACAGGGATAGGTCGGTACAATGAGCAGTTCTTC. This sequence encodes CASTGIGRYNEQFF.

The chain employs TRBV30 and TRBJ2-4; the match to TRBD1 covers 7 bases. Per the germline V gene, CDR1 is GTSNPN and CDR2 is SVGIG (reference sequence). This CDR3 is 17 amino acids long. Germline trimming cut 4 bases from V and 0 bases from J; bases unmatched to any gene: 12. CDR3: CAWTGRSPGGAKNIQYF. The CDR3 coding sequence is TGTGCCTGGACCGGTCGAAGCCCAGGGGGAGCCAAAAACATTCAGTACTTC.

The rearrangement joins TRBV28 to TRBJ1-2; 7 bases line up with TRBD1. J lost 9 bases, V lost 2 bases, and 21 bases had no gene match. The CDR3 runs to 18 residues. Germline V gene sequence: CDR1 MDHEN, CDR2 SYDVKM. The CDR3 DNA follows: TGTGCCAGCAGTTTAAAGGGGACAGTCGGCAGCTTTGGGCGAAGCTACACCTTC. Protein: CASSLKGTVGSFGRSYTF.

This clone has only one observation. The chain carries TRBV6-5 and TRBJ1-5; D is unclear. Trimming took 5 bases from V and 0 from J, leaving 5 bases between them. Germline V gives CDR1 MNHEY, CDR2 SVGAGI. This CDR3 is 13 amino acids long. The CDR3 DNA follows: TGTGCCAGCAGTCCATATAGCAATCAGCCCCAGCATTTT. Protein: CASSPYSNQPQHF.

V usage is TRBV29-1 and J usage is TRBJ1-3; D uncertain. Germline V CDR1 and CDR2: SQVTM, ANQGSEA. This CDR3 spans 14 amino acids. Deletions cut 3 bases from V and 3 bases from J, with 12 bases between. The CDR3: CSVDGILGGNTIYF. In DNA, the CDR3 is TGCAGCGTTGATGGTATCTTGGGTGGAAACACCATATATTTT.